The 32 T cell receptor beta chains below all came from one sample that was sequenced in a study. MiXCR, applied by TCRdb to the 5' RACE reads, yields one record per CDR3 protein. The data hold just under 65,000 distinct CDR3 sequences, with about 22% observed a single time. Input material: memory CD4+ T cells sorted from a lymph node. Noted subset: memory CD4+ T cells, CD4+CD45RO+CD25-. All receptors come from a female donor with breast cancer.

The chain links TRBV30 to TRBJ2-1; maybe TRBD2 (5 bases). This CDR3 comprises 13 residues. The V and J ends lost 4 bases and 0 bases respectively, with 7 bases between them. Per the germline V gene, CDR1 is GTSNPN and CDR2 is SVGIG (reference sequence). The CDR3 DNA reads TGTGCCTGGACTACTAGCTCCTACAATGAGCAGTTCTTC. Encoded protein: CAWTTSSYNEQFF.

The chain employs TRBV6-5 and TRBJ1-4, with a weak D call TRBD1 (6 bases). The V end was cut by 5 bases, the J end by 9 bases, with 13 bases between. The CDR3 length is 13 residues. Germline loops: CDR1 MNHEY, CDR2 SVGAGI. The DNA of the CDR3 is TGTGCCAGCAGTCGGGGGGCGTGGAAAAAACTGTTTTTT. Amino acids: CASSRGAWKKLFF.

In this sample, this clonotype turned up many times. V and J are TRBV6-2 or TRBV6-3 and TRBJ1-1; D is ambiguous. Germline values: CDR1 MNHEY, CDR2 SVGEGT. This CDR3 is 12 amino acids long. Trimming took off 6 bases at V and 4 bases at J, with 9 bases between the two ends. The CDR3 nucleotides read TGTGCCAGCAGGACGTATGGCACTGAAGCTTTCTTT. Translated, it gives CASRTYGTEAFF.

V gene TRBV12-5 combines with J gene TRBJ2-2, with 11 bases identical to TRBD1. J gave up 6 bases and V 5 bases, and 5 bases lay outside the gene matches. CDR1 and CDR2 from the germline V gene are LGHNT and FRNRAP. There are 15 residues in the CDR3. The CDR3 protein is CASGTGQGAAGELFF. The CDR3 DNA reads as TGTGCTAGTGGTACCGGACAGGGGGCGGCCGGGGAGCTGTTTTTT.

V gene TRBV5-4 combines with J gene TRBJ2-2, with D unclear. The germline gives CDR1 SGHNT, CDR2 YYREEE (reference sequence). Trimming took 3 bases from V and 2 from J, leaving 17 bases between them. The CDR3 contains 17 residues. CDR3 DNA sequence: TGTGCCAGCAGCTGGAGAATTCTCGGCCTTAACACCGGGGAGCTGTTTTTT. Translation gives CASSWRILGLNTGELFF.

This rearrangement joins TRBV6-1 to TRBJ1-5; weak D call: TRBD1 (6 bases). V lost 10 bases to trimming and J lost 0 bases, with 13 bases between them. The germline V gene encodes CDR1 MNHNS and CDR2 SASEGT. This CDR3 region has 14 residues. The CDR3 loop is CATWGAVSNQPQHF. The CDR3 DNA reads TGTGCCACCTGGGGGGCAGTTAGCAATCAGCCCCAGCATTTT.

The chain uses TRBV18 and TRBJ2-3, with D unclear. Germline-derived CDR1 and CDR2 are KGHSH and LQKENI. CDR3 size: 15 residues. V was clipped by 3 bases and J by 2 bases, with 12 bases between them. CDR3 amino acids: CASSPLGGPTDTQYF. CDR3 in DNA: TGTGCCAGCTCACCCTTAGGTGGTCCCACAGATACGCAGTATTTT.

The count of this clonotype is one. This chain links TRBV4-1 with TRBJ2-7; 12 bases are a match to TRBD2. Trimming took 6 bases from V and 2 from J; bases not matched to a gene: 11. This CDR3 is built from 17 residues. The V gene's germline CDR1 is MGHRA and CDR2 YSYEKL. The CDR3 loop reads CASRALAGGPNAYEQYF. The CDR3 nucleotides are TGCGCCAGCAGGGCGCTAGCGGGAGGGCCAAACGCCTACGAGCAGTACTTC.

As concerns this clonotype: This sequence may be a read error, since a much larger clone differs from it by one base. The chain is built from TRBV6-5 and TRBJ2-1, with TRBD2 matching 13 bases. In germline, CDR1 is MNHEY, CDR2 SVGAGI. The CDR3 is 16 amino acids. In DNA, the CDR3 is TGTGTCAGCAGTTCTGCGACTAGCGGGAGGCGTAATGAGCAGTTCTTC. Translated: CVSSSATSGRRNEQFF.

In this sample, this clonotype turned up once. The chain recombines TRBV24-1 with TRBJ2-3, with D possibly TRBD1 on 6 matching bases. Germline lookup yields CDR1 KGHDR and CDR2 SFDVKD. V lost 9 bases and J lost 6, with 15 bases in between. This CDR3 comprises 13 residues. The CDR3 spells CATLSTGTDTQYF. Here the CDR3 DNA reads TGTGCCACCTTATCAACAGGGACGGATACGCAGTATTTT.

This clonotype has more than one count but fewer than ten. The chain employs TRBV6-6 and TRBJ1-3; D may be TRBD1 (5 bases). The CDR3 spans 15 residues. V was cut by 5 bases and J by 7 bases, with 18 bases left in between. The germline V gene encodes CDR1 MNHNY and CDR2 SVGAGI (reference sequence). The CDR3 loop reads CASSPNQGLENTIYF. For the CDR3, the DNA is TGTGCCAGCAGTCCTAACCAGGGTTTGGAGAACACCATATATTTT.

V is TRBV12-3 or TRBV12-4 and J is TRBJ1-2; D may be TRBD1 (6 bases). V was shortened by 2 bases and J by 8 bases, with 24 bases between the two germline ends. The CDR3 is 17 amino acids. The DNA for the CDR3 is TGTGCCAGCAGTTTAATTTCGGGGGGGGGCACCTACCGCGGCTACACCTTC. This gives the protein CASSLISGGGTYRGYTF.

This clonotype was detected only a few times. The genes are TRBV9 and TRBJ1-6; D is unclear. Trimming shortened V by 4 bases and J by 9 bases, and 14 bases separated the two germline ends. The CDR3 contains 14 residues. CDR1 SGDLS and CDR2 YYNGEE come from the germline V gene. The CDR3 DNA reads as TGTGCCAGCAGCCGAGACAACCTTGGTTCACCCCTCCACTTT. It yields the protein CASSRDNLGSPLHF.

This clonotype came up a few times. The rearrangement uses TRBV3-1 and TRBJ1-2; D not certain. The germline V gene has CDR1 LGHDT and CDR2 YNNKEL (reference sequence). The CDR3 spans 13 residues. The V and J ends lost 2 bases and 4 bases respectively, with 8 bases between them. The CDR3, as DNA: TGTGCCAGCAGCCAAACGGGGAGCTATGGCTACACCTTC. Translating it yields CASSQTGSYGYTF.

Worth noting for this clonotype: An end of the junction differs from the germline gene, which may be a read error. The chain uses TRBV7-3 and TRBJ1-5; the D is unclear. The CDR3 loop spans 13 amino acids. Per the germline V gene, CDR1 is SGHTA and CDR2 is FQGTGA. CDR3 loop: CASSLGSNQPRHF. As DNA, the CDR3 is TGTGCCAGCAGCTTGGGGTCGAATCAGCCCCGGCATTTT.

The rearrangement joins TRBV28 to TRBJ2-7; D is unresolved. The length of the CDR3 is 13 residues. CDR1 is MDHEN and CDR2 is SYDVKM in the germline V gene. V gave up 3 bases and J gave up 2 bases, with 8 bases separating them. As DNA, the CDR3 is TGTGCCAGCAGTTTTTTAACAGCCTACGAGCAGTACTTC. It is translated as CASSFLTAYEQYF.

A word on this clonotype: One base away lies a much larger clone, so this may be a sequencing read error. The genes are TRBV5-1 and TRBJ2-5, with a tentative D call TRBD2 (6 bases). The length of the CDR3 is 14 residues. Germline V lookup: CDR1 SGHRS, CDR2 YFSETQ. CDR3 coding DNA: TGCGCCAGCAGTAGCGGACGGGACCAAGAGACCCGGTACTTC. Encoded protein: CASSSGRDQETRYF. The variable domain in full, with the rest retrieved from reference TRBV5-1 and TRBJ2-5, is KAGVTQTPRYLIKTRGQQVTLSCSPISGHRSVSWYQQTPGQGLQFLFEYFSETQRNKGNFPGRFSGRQFSNSRSEMNVSTLELGDSALYLCASSSGRDQETRYFGPGTRLLVL.

This clonotype was seen a few times. The CDR3 DNA follows: TGCGCCAGCAGCATCCGGACCAGGGGGGAGACCCAGTACTTC. It specifies CASSIRTRGETQYF. This chain uses TRBV5-1 with TRBJ2-5; 7 nucleotides align to TRBD1. V gave up 4 bases and J gave up 5 bases; unmatched junction bases: 8. There are 14 residues in the CDR3. CDR1 and CDR2 (germline): SGHRS, YFSETQ.

This clonotype was counted ten times or more. The chain couples TRBV5-1 to TRBJ1-2, with D hard to call. Trimming took off 3 bases at V and 0 bases at J, with 12 bases between the two ends. CDR1 is SGHRS, CDR2 YFSETQ, per germline. The CDR3 contains 15 residues. The CDR3 is CASSSGGSTNYGYTF. The DNA for the CDR3 is TGCGCCAGCAGCTCCGGAGGCAGCACTAACTATGGCTACACCTTC. The full variable domain, in which reference TRBV5-1 and TRBJ1-2 provide the parts outside the CDR3, is KAGVTQTPRYLIKTRGQQVTLSCSPISGHRSVSWYQQTPGQGLQFLFEYFSETQRNKGNFPGRFSGRQFSNSRSEMNVSTLELGDSALYLCASSSGGSTNYGYTFGSGTRLTVV.

Concerning this clonotype itself: This CDR3 fails to terminate in the conserved phenylalanine or tryptophan, so it likely reflects a read error. The chain uses TRBV10-3 and TRBJ1-1, with D unclear. Trimming stripped 6 bases from V and 0 bases from J, with 11 bases between. CDR3 length: 14 amino acids. Germline CDR1 ENHRY, CDR2 SYGVKD. CDR3 loop: CAISREVLNTEAFS. The CDR3, as DNA: TGTGCCATCAGCCGGGAAGTCCTGAACACTGAAGCTTTCTCT.

This clonotype is medium-sized by share. V is TRBV7-2 and J is TRBJ2-2; D gene unclear. Per the germline V gene, CDR1 is SGHTA and CDR2 is FQGNSA. This CDR3 contains 15 residues. The V and J ends lost 4 bases and 2 bases respectively, with 11 bases between them. CDR3 protein: CASSSSWLNTGELFF. In nucleotides, the CDR3 is TGTGCCAGCAGCTCCTCGTGGCTAAACACCGGGGAGCTGTTTTTT.

The chain has TRBV7-3 and TRBJ2-1, with D possibly matching TRBD2 (5 bases). Germline loops: CDR1 SGHTA, CDR2 FQGTGA. Trimming took off 5 bases at V and 5 bases at J, with 16 bases between the two ends. The length of the CDR3 is 15 residues. CDR3 sequence: CASSTEASIDNEQFF. CDR3 nucleotides: TGTGCCAGCAGCACGGAGGCTAGCATCGACAATGAGCAGTTCTTC.

The CDR3 DNA reads as TGTGCCACTGCGGGGTACAATGAGCAGTTCTTC. Translating gives CATAGYNEQFF. V gene TRBV24-1 combines with J gene TRBJ2-1; maybe TRBD2 (6 bases). Between the trimmed V and J ends, which lost 10 bases and 4 bases, there was a span of 7 bases. The germline V gene has CDR1 KGHDR and CDR2 SFDVKD. The CDR3 runs to 11 residues.

This clonotype showed up just a few times. The chain combines TRBV5-5 with TRBJ1-2; D perhaps matches TRBD1 (6 bases). V dropped 0 bases and J dropped 4 bases, with 16 bases sitting between them. This CDR3 is 16 amino acids long. Germline CDR1 reads SGHKS; CDR2 reads YYEKEE (reference sequence). DNA of the CDR3: TGTGCCAGCAGCTTGGCAAGCGGGGGCAACACCTATGGCTACACCTTC. The encoded protein is CASSLASGGNTYGYTF.

This clonotype has a handful of counts. DNA of the CDR3: TGTGCCAGCAGTTACCAGGGTGGGTCACCCCTCCACTTT. It codes for CASSYQGGSPLHF. The rearrangement uses TRBV12-3 or TRBV12-4 and TRBJ1-6; possible D gene TRBD1, 5 bases. The CDR3 is made up of 13 amino acids. The V end was cut by 4 bases, the J end by 10 bases, with 11 bases between.

At least ten counts were recorded for this clonotype. The chain has TRBV4-2 and TRBJ1-2; D possibly corresponds to TRBD1 (5 bases). The CDR3 has 14 residues. Deletions cut 1 base from V and 8 bases from J, with 14 bases between. CDR1 is LGHNA, CDR2 YNFKEQ, per germline. The CDR3 here is CASSQGQGAEGYTF. The CDR3 DNA is TGTGCCAGCAGCCAAGGACAAGGGGCAGAGGGCTACACCTTC.

The rearrangement joins TRBV5-1 to TRBJ2-3; TRBD1 is a possible D gene (6 bases). Germline V lookup: CDR1 SGHRS, CDR2 YFSETQ. This CDR3 has 13 residues. The V gene lost 4 bases and the J gene lost 4 bases, with 10 bases spanning the gap. CDR3 nucleotide sequence: TGCGCCAGCAGCCTCCAGGGGCCAGATACGCAGTATTTT. Protein: CASSLQGPDTQYF. Combining the CDR3 with reference TRBV5-1 and TRBJ2-3 gives the whole variable domain KAGVTQTPRYLIKTRGQQVTLSCSPISGHRSVSWYQQTPGQGLQFLFEYFSETQRNKGNFPGRFSGRQFSNSRSEMNVSTLELGDSALYLCASSLQGPDTQYFGPGTRLTVL.

Of note for this clonotype: Sequence at one end of the junction differs from germline and may be a read error. CDR3: CACSLQRDHYEQYF. CDR3 sequence (DNA): TGTGCCTGCAGTTTGCAAAGGGACCACTACGAGCAGTACTTC. This sequence joins TRBV12-3 or TRBV12-4 and TRBJ2-7, with D perhaps TRBD1 or TRBD2 (5 bases each). There are 14 residues in the CDR3.

In its sample, this clonotype was seen a few times. DNA of the CDR3: TGTGCCAGCAGCTTGTGGTCTAGCGGGGGCCTCCCGGCCGGGGAGCTGTTTTTT. The encoded protein is CASSLWSSGGLPAGELFF. The chain combines TRBV5-5 with TRBJ2-2, with 10 bases identical to TRBD2. This CDR3 comprises 18 residues. Trimming cost V 1 base and J 6 bases; bases outside gene matches: 12. Germline CDR1 is SGHKS and CDR2 is YYEKEE (reference sequence). Full variable domain (missing parts from reference TRBV5-5 and TRBJ2-2): DAGVTQSPTHLIKTRGQQVTLRCSPISGHKSVSWYQQVLGQGPQFIFQYYEKEERGRGNFPDRFSARQFPNYSSELNVNALLLGDSALYLCASSLWSSGGLPAGELFFGEGSRLTVL.

This clonotype has at least ten counts. The chain couples TRBV5-1 to TRBJ1-1; D is unclear. This CDR3 spans 14 amino acids. Trimming cost V 0 bases and J 6 bases, with 12 bases left between them. Germline V CDR1 and CDR2: SGHRS, YFSETQ. CDR3 protein: CASSLGGLSSEAFF. CDR3 bases: TGCGCCAGCAGCTTGGGAGGACTTAGTTCTGAAGCTTTCTTT.

This clonotype was detected once. The V and J genes are TRBV6-2 or TRBV6-3 and TRBJ2-3; possible D gene TRBD2, 6 bases. The V gene lost 2 bases and the J gene lost 1 base, with 10 bases spanning the gap. This CDR3 contains 15 residues. Germline V CDR1 and CDR2: MNHEY, SVGEGT. CDR3: CASSYGGLRTDTQYF. The CDR3 DNA follows: TGTGCCAGCAGTTACGGCGGACTACGCACAGATACGCAGTATTTT.

The V gene is TRBV12-3 or TRBV12-4, the J gene TRBJ2-1; D not resolved. V was shortened by 4 bases and J by 5 bases, with 15 bases between the two germline ends. The CDR3 sequence is 15 residues long. Here the CDR3 reads CASSSLRDLDNEQFF. CDR3 bases: TGTGCCAGCAGTTCGTTAAGGGATTTGGACAATGAGCAGTTCTTC.